This entry is about one TCR beta chain. This record belongs to a study of blood T cell repertoires in COVID-19. For the study at large: Both acute and convalescent COVID-19 samples were obtained from the United States, Italy and Spain. PBMCs, B-cell-depleted T cells, or T cells provided the cDNA or gDNA that made up the material.

Authors' methods: Estimates of nucleated cell counts were drawn from the amplification of reference gene primers. Libraries were prepared by immunoSEQ multiplex PCR; TCRdb keeps only in-frame clonotypes and omits some of them. V, J and clone size derive from that table, while D and trimming were established from the DNA sequence. Here the sample spans 150,000 to 180,000 clones, roughly 84% being singletons. While infection was still active, Seattle patients were enrolled and then followed longitudinally. The germline V gene has CDR1 KGHDR and CDR2 SFDVKD. V lost 4 bases and J 4 bases, leaving 10 bases between the germline ends. CDR3 length equals 13 residues.

The TCR sequence derives from a man between 60 and 75 years old with COVID-19, enrolled during active disease. The sequenced sample consisted of peripheral blood. The genes are TRBV24-1 and TRBJ2-7; maybe TRBD1 (6 bases). The CDR3 region has the DNA TGTGCCACCAGTGACTCGACAGGTTACGAGCAGTACTTC. Translated: CATSDSTGYEQYF.